This TCR beta chain stems from a study of identical twins (dated by TCRdb to about 2016). As for the study more broadly: TCR alpha and beta repertoires from monozygotic twins, unrelated adults of various ages and cord blood were deep-sequenced to test whether fetal clonotypes persist. To rule out contamination, the twin experiments were replicated at different times with different library preparation protocols. Results and caveats for the whole study, not just this receptor: Invariant T cells such as MAIT and iNKT could partly confound zero-insertion analyses, though diverse VJ usage argued against this for most clonotypes. In monozygotic twins, recombination models systematically underestimated out-of-frame TCR alpha sharing, but the models matched the sharing seen between unrelated individuals. Fewer insertions were carried by abundant cord blood beta clonotypes; a weaker similar trend was observed in young adult naive repertoires, while no such trend was observed in memory repertoires. Compared with coincidental sharing between unrelated individuals, out-of-frame TCR alpha sequences shared between twins showed an excess of sequences with low generation probability. Excess twin sharing in beta out-of-frame sequences was weaker because fewer shared sequences lowered the signal-to-noise ratio. Conclusions relied on cross-sectional statistical analysis, since the same donors could not be followed over many years.

This clonotype was detected only a few times. Its recognized antigen is unknown. Base-call qualities are not available, and no considerably larger clone is one nucleotide away. Library method: 5' RACE. The reads were generated on an Illumina HiSeq 2000. A universal primer binding site was added through template switching, and the final cDNA carried a unique molecular identifier so that TCR cDNA molecules could be counted accurately. Specific primers in the conserved constant-segment region were used to synthesize first-strand cDNA for TCR alpha and beta chains. To control for contamination, each cDNA library was double barcoded with a SMART-Mk sample barcode plus Illumina barcodes. Two successive PCR steps introduced TruSeq adapter sequences along with Illumina sample barcodes. Sequencing of the TCR alpha and beta cDNA libraries was done on the Illumina HiSeq platform using custom primers. The source study handled its data this way. Unique molecular identifiers were extracted from raw reads with MiGEC, and CDR3 positions were determined with MiXCR. Recombination models were inferred per individual with the repgenHMM and IGoR tools using an EM algorithm. Shared clonotype analysis was performed with the tcR package in R, normalizing sharing by the product of cloneset sizes. To study raw recombination without the effects of thymic and clonal selection, out-of-frame nonproductive sequences were analyzed. TCRdb took the public reads, trimmed them with fastp at Q25, ran MiXCR for clone calling and kept in-frame beta chains. Each entry is one CDR3 protein sequence, shown with its most common DNA and genes. Clone size and V and J calls follow TCRdb, not the original study. The sample table holds 750,000 to 950,000 distinct CDR3 sequences, of which around an eighth were seen once. The ten largest make up around 1.5% of the sample.

Every donor was a healthy Caucasian. The twin cohort comprised three pairs of female monozygotic twins, all aged roughly 18 to 30 years. Peripheral blood mononuclear cells were the source from which RNA for the TCR libraries was isolated. Ends trimmed: V by 3 bases, J by 3 bases; bases unmatched to a gene: 5. The CDR3 runs 17 residues from the cysteine to the phenylalanine. The sequence is cut down to CDR3 DNA, 51 bases in frame from base 1. The germline V gene sets CDR1 to MDHEN and CDR2 to SYDVKM. The sample was also linked to a second study, of yellow fever vaccine responses in identical twins. As that second paper reports: According to the authors, the vaccine-induced T cell response in identical twins seemed to be partly convergent and partly specific to each individual. The study precisely tracked vaccine-responding T cell clones in identical twins.

The specimen was PBMCs. The receptor comes from a woman aged 18-30 years in good health. In this chain, TRBV28 is recombined with TRBJ2-5, and TRBD2 aligns with 15 junction nucleotides. This receptor has the CDR3 CASSFRGLAGGKETQYF. The sequenced DNA: TGTGCCAGCAGTTTTCGGGGACTAGCGGGGGGTAAAGAGACCCAGTACTTC.